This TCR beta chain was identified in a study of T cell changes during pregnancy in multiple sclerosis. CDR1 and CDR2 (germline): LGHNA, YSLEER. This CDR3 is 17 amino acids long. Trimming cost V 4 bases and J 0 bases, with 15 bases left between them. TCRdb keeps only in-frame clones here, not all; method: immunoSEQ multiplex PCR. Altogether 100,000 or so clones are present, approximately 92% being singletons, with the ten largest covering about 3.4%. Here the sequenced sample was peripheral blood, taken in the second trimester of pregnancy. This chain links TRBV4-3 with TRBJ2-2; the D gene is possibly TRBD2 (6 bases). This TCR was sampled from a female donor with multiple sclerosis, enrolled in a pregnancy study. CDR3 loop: CASSPGSGGANTGELFF. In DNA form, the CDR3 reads TGCGCCAGCAGCCCCGGGAGTGGAGGAGCGAACACCGGGGAGCTGTTTTTT.